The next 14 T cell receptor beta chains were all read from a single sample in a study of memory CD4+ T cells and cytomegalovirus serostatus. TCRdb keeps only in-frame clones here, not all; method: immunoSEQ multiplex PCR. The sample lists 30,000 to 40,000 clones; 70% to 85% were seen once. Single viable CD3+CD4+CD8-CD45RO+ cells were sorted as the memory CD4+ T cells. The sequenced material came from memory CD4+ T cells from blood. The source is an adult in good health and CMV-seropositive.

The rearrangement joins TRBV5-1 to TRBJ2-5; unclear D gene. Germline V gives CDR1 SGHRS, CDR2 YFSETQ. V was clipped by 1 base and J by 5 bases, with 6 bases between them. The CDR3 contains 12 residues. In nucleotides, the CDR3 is TGCGCCAGCAGCTTGCTGGAGGAGACCCAGTACTTC. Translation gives CASSLLEETQYF.

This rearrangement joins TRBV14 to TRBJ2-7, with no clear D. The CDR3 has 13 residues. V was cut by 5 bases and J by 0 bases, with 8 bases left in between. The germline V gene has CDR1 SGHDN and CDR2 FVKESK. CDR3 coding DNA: TGTGCCAGCAGCTTCGTGAGCTCCTACGAGCAGTACTTC. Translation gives CASSFVSSYEQYF.

The CDR3 loop reads CASSPTGRVGDEQFF. The CDR3 DNA reads as TGTGCCAGCAGCCCAACGGGCCGGGTTGGCGATGAGCAGTTCTTC. The gene calls are TRBV6-5 and TRBJ2-1; D is ambiguous. Per germline, CDR1 MNHEY and CDR2 SVGAGI. Trimming stripped 6 bases from V and 8 bases from J, with 20 bases between. CDR3 size: 15 residues.

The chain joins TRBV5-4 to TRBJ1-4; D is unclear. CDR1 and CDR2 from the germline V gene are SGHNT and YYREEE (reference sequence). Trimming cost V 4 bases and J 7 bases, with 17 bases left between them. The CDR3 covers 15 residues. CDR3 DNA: TGTGCCAGCAGCCCTGACCGAGGGAGAGTTGAAAAACTGTTTTTT. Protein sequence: CASSPDRGRVEKLFF.

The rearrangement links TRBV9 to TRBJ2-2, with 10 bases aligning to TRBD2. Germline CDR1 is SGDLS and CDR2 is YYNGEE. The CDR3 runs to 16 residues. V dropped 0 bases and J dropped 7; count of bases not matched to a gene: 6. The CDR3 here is CASSVAAGGPSGELFF. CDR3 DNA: TGTGCCAGCAGCGTAGCAGCGGGGGGGCCGAGCGGGGAGCTGTTTTTT.

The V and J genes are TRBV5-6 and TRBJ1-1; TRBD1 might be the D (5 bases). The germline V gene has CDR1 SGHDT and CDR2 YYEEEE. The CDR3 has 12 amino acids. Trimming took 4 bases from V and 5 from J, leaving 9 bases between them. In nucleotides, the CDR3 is TGTGCCAGCAGCCAGGACATAACTGAAGCTTTCTTT. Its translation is CASSQDITEAFF.

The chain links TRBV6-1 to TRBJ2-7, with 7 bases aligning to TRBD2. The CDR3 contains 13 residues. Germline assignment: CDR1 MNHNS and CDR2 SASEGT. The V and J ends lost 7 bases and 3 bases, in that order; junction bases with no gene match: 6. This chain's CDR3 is CASTPSGLYEQYF. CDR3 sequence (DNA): TGTGCCAGCACCCCTAGCGGTCTCTACGAGCAGTACTTC.

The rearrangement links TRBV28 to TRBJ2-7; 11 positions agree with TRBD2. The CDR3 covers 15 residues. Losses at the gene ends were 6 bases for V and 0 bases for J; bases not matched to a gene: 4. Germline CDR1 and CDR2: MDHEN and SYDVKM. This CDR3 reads CASRRTSGGSYEQYF. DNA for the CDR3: TGTGCCAGCAGGCGAACTAGCGGGGGCTCCTACGAGCAGTACTTC.

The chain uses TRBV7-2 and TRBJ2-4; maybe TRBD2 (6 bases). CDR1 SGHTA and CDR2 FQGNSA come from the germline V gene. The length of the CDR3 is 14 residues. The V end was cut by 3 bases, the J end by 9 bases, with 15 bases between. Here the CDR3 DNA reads TGTGCCAGCAGCTTGGGCCAGACTAGAGGCATTCAGTACTTC. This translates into CASSLGQTRGIQYF. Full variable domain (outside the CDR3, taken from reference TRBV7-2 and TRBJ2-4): GAGVSQSPSNKVTEKGKDVELRCDPISGHTALYWYRQSLGQGLEFLIYFQGNSAPDKSGLPSDRFSAERTGGSVSTLTIQRTQQEDSAVYLCASSLGQTRGIQYFGAGTRLSVL.

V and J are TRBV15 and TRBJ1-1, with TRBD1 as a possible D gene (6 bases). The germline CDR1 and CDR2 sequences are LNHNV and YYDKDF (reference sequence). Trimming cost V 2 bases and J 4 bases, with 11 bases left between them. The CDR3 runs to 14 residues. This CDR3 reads CATSRPGDGTEAFF. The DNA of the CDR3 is TGTGCCACCAGCAGACCAGGGGACGGCACTGAAGCTTTCTTT.

Written as DNA, the CDR3 is TGTGCCAGCGGGACGGGGACTAGCGAAGCAGATACGCAGTATTTT. Amino acid sequence: CASGTGTSEADTQYF. The chain links TRBV28 to TRBJ2-3; 10 nucleotides line up with TRBD2. Germline V CDR1 and CDR2: MDHEN, SYDVKM. This CDR3 comprises 15 residues. The J segment lost 4 bases and the V segment lost 8 bases, leaving 9 bases of the junction unmatched.

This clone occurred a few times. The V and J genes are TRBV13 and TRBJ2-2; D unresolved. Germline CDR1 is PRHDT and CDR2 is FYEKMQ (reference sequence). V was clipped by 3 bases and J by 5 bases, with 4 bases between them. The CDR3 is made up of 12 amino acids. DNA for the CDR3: TGTGCCAGCAGCTTCCGGACCGGGGAGCTGTTTTTT. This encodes CASSFRTGELFF. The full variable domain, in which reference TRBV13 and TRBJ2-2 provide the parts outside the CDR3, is AAGVIQSPRHLIKEKRETATLKCYPIPRHDTVYWYQQGPGQDPQFLISFYEKMQSDKGSIPDRFSAQQFSDYHSELNMSSLELGDSALYFCASSFRTGELFFGEGSRLTVL.

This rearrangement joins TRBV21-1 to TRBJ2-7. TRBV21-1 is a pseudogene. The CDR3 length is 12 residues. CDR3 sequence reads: CASTFLKYEQYF. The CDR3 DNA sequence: TGTGCCAGCACCTTCCTTAAGTACGAGCAGTACTTC.

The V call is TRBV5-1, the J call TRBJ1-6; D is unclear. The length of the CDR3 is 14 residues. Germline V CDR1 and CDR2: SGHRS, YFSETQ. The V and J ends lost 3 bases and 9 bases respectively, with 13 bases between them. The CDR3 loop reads CASSSRPGSSPLHF. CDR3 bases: TGCGCCAGCAGCTCTAGACCCGGGAGTTCACCCCTCCACTTT.